Listed here are 11 T cell receptor beta chains from one sample, sequenced in a study of blood T cell repertoires in COVID-19. TCRdb's copy holds only in-frame clones and misses some; the assay was immunoSEQ multiplex PCR. Altogether 26,000 or so clones are present, approximately 64% being singletons, with the ten largest covering roughly 8%. Sample: peripheral blood. The origin of the receptors is a man in his 60s with active or convalescent COVID-19.

The rearrangement uses TRBV19 and TRBJ1-5, with 11 bases fitting TRBD1. Looked up from germline, CDR1 is LNHDA and CDR2 is SQIVND (reference sequence). Losses at the gene ends were 4 bases for V and 1 base for J; bases not matched to a gene: 9. CDR3 length: 18 residues. CDR3 protein: CASSRGRGTGGSNQPQHF. CDR3 in DNA: TGTGCCAGTAGTAGAGGGAGAGGGACAGGGGGAAGCAATCAGCCCCAGCATTTT.

This clone was recorded once. The chain recombines TRBV2 with TRBJ2-6; 7 bases are shared with TRBD1. CDR1 is SNHLY and CDR2 is FYNNEI in the germline V gene. The CDR3 contains 16 residues. After removal of 6 bases from V and 0 bases from J, the junction contained 5 bases not matched to a gene. This CDR3 is CASRRGTASGANVLTF. The CDR3 DNA is TGTGCCAGCAGGCGAGGGACAGCCTCTGGGGCCAACGTCCTGACTTTC.

The chain carries TRBV2 and TRBJ2-1; 7 bases are a match to TRBD2. Germline trimming cut 8 bases from V and 9 bases from J; bases unmatched to any gene: 10. Germline CDR1 and CDR2: SNHLY and FYNNEI. The CDR3 has 13 residues. In DNA form, the CDR3 reads TGTGCCAGCGTTCGCGGGGCGGGGGTTGAGCAGTTCTTC. This sequence encodes CASVRGAGVEQFF.

This chain links TRBV5-4 with TRBJ1-1; D possibly corresponds to TRBD1 (5 bases). Germline V lookup: CDR1 SGHNT, CDR2 YYREEE (reference sequence). The V and J ends lost 2 bases and 2 bases respectively, with 13 bases between them. CDR3 length: 15 residues. In DNA, the CDR3 is TGTGCCAGCAGCTTCAGGGTTAAGAGTAACACTGAAGCTTTCTTT. Its translation: CASSFRVKSNTEAFF.

This chain uses TRBV11-1 with TRBJ2-7, with 7 bases fitting TRBD1. CDR1 is SGHAT and CDR2 is FQDESV in the germline V gene (reference sequence). Trimming took 3 bases from V and 3 from J; bases not matched to a gene: 5. CDR3 length equals 14 residues. In DNA, the CDR3 is TGTGCCAGCAGCTTGAGGACAGGAAACTACGAGCAGTACTTC. Protein product: CASSLRTGNYEQYF. Variable domain in full (rest from reference TRBV11-1 and TRBJ2-7): EAEVAQSPRYKITEKSQAVAFWCDPISGHATLYWYRQILGQGPELLVQFQDESVVDDSQLPKDRFSAERLKGVDSTLKIQPAELGDSAMYLCASSLRTGNYEQYFGPGTRLTVT.

The chain joins TRBV19 to TRBJ2-2; 8 bases align to TRBD2. This CDR3 spans 13 amino acids. V shed 9 bases and J 6 bases; nucleotides not matched to a gene: 6. Germline V lookup: CDR1 LNHDA, CDR2 SQIVND (reference sequence). The CDR3 DNA follows: TGTGCCAGGCGGGGGGCGCCCGCCGGGGAGCTGTTTTTT. Translated: CARRGAPAGELFF. The whole variable domain, filled in from reference TRBV19 and TRBJ2-2, reads DGGITQSPKYLFRKEGQNVTLSCEQNLNHDAMYWYRQDPGQGLRLIYYSQIVNDFQKGDIAEGYSVSREKKESFPLTVTSAQKNPTAFYLCARRGAPAGELFFGEGSRLTVL.

This chain joins TRBV6-5 and TRBJ1-2; D unresolved. The V end lost 3 bases, the J end lost 4 bases, and 6 bases lay between the germline ends. The CDR3 consists of 12 residues. Looked up from germline, CDR1 is MNHEY and CDR2 is SVGAGI. CDR3 sequence reads: CASSYPVYGYTF. The CDR3 bases are TGTGCCAGCAGTTATCCGGTCTATGGCTACACCTTC.

The chain uses TRBV6-5 and TRBJ2-3; D gene uncertain. V lost 3 bases, J lost 0 bases, and 4 bases lay in between. The CDR3 has 13 residues. Germline V lookup: CDR1 MNHEY, CDR2 SVGAGI. This CDR3 reads CASSYTSTDTQYF. CDR3 in DNA: TGTGCCAGCAGTTATACTAGCACAGATACGCAGTATTTT.

This chain joins TRBV7-9 and TRBJ2-7; 10 nucleotides line up with TRBD1. CDR1 is SEHNR, CDR2 FQNEAQ, per germline (reference sequence). Trimming took 4 bases from V and 3 from J; bases not matched to a gene: 9. The CDR3 is 16 residues long. The CDR3 loop reads CASSSKAGTGVYEQYF. The CDR3 DNA sequence: TGTGCCAGCAGCTCCAAGGCGGGGACAGGGGTCTACGAGCAGTACTTC. Full variable domain (outside the CDR3, taken from reference TRBV7-9 and TRBJ2-7): DTGVSQNPRHKITKRGQNVTFRCDPISEHNRLYWYRQTLGQGPEFLTYFQNEAQLEKSRLLSDRFSAERPKGSFSTLEIQRTEQGDSAMYLCASSSKAGTGVYEQYFGPGTRLTVT.

The V gene is TRBV5-1, the J gene TRBJ2-2, with D tentatively TRBD2 (5 bases). CDR3 length: 15 residues. Trimming removed 1 base from V and 3 bases from J, with 10 bases in between. CDR1 and CDR2 (germline): SGHRS, YFSETQ. The CDR3 coding sequence is TGCGCCAGCAGCTTGCCGGGCGGGTACACCGGGGAGCTGTTTTTT. It encodes CASSLPGGYTGELFF.

This chain links TRBV11-3 with TRBJ2-2, with 10 bases matching TRBD2. Germline CDR1 reads SGHNT; CDR2 reads YENEEA. V gave up 5 bases and J gave up 6 bases; unmatched junction bases: 6. This CDR3 region has 15 residues. The CDR3 is CASSPRTSGSGELFF. CDR3 DNA: TGTGCCAGCAGCCCTAGGACTAGCGGTTCCGGGGAGCTGTTTTTT.